What follows are 13 T cell receptor beta chains derived from one specimen sequenced in a study of T-cell memory formation after mild COVID-19. MiXCR, run by TCRdb on the 5' RACE reads, gives a single entry per CDR3 protein. The sample includes about 430,000 distinct CDR3 sequences, 20% to 25% of them seen just once. Sequencing was done on a sample of PBMCs or a T cell subset sorted from them (not recorded which). The receptors stem from an adult woman who had mild COVID-19 (a few samples of this study predate the infection). Cell type and time point are not known.

This chain's CDR3 is CSARDQSNTGELFF. CDR3 coding DNA: TGCAGTGCTAGAGACCAGTCTAACACCGGGGAGCTGTTTTTT. V is TRBV20-1 and J is TRBJ2-2; D is unresolved. CDR3 length: 14 amino acids. Germline V lookup: CDR1 DFQATT, CDR2 SNEGSKA (reference sequence). Trimming pared 0 bases from V and 2 bases from J, leaving 7 bases between.

The chain joins TRBV10-3 to TRBJ2-5; weak D call: TRBD2 (6 bases). V was cut by 4 bases and J by 1 base, with 19 bases left in between. From germline, CDR1 is ENHRY and CDR2 SYGVKD. The CDR3 extends over 17 amino acids. CDR3 DNA sequence: TGTGCCATCAGTGTGGGGTCTTTCGGGGGAGGCCAAGAGACCCAGTACTTC. The encoded protein is CAISVGSFGGGQETQYF.

This clonotype showed up just a few times. The chain couples TRBV7-6 to TRBJ1-1, with D hard to call. The CDR3 is 14 amino acids. Germline V CDR1 and CDR2: SGHVS, FNYEAQ. V lost 8 bases and J 1 base, leaving 14 bases between the germline ends. CDR3 amino acids: CASGPGPGNTEAFF. The CDR3 DNA follows: TGTGCCAGCGGCCCGGGTCCGGGGAACACTGAAGCTTTCTTT.

CDR3 sequence reads: CASSQEGAGSYNSPLHF. Written as DNA, the CDR3 is TGCGCCAGCAGCCAAGAGGGGGCGGGGTCCTATAATTCACCCCTCCACTTT. The chain employs TRBV4-3 and TRBJ1-6; D is perhaps TRBD1 (6 bases). V was pared by 0 bases and J by 1 base, with 10 bases between. The CDR3 totals 17 residues. Per the germline V gene, CDR1 is LGHNA and CDR2 is YSLEER.

The rearrangement uses TRBV3-1 and TRBJ1-2, with D perhaps matching TRBD1 (5 bases). Germline CDR1 is LGHDT and CDR2 is YNNKEL (reference sequence). This CDR3 comprises 15 residues. V was trimmed by 5 bases and J by 2 bases, leaving 15 bases between them. The CDR3 loop reads CASSSDGTLNYGYTF. The CDR3 coding sequence is TGTGCCAGCAGCTCGGACGGGACCTTGAACTATGGCTACACCTTC.

The chain recombines TRBV20-1 with TRBJ2-3, with 14 bases identical to TRBD2. V was pared by 5 bases and J by 1 base, with 11 bases of the junction left unmatched. The CDR3 runs 18 residues. Germline V gene data show CDR1 as DFQATT and CDR2 as SNEGSKA (reference sequence). CDR3 protein: CSAGRLAGGNPGTDTQYF. CDR3 coding DNA: TGCAGTGCTGGACGACTAGCGGGGGGGAATCCGGGCACAGATACGCAGTATTTT.

The chain employs TRBV11-2 and TRBJ2-1, with TRBD2 matching over 9 bases. Germline lookup yields CDR1 SGHAT and CDR2 FQNNGV. The CDR3 extends over 14 amino acids. J gave up 9 bases and V 5 bases, and 8 bases lay outside the gene matches. In DNA form, the CDR3 reads TGTGCCAGCAGCAAAGCGGGAGGAAGGAGTGAGCAGTTCTTC. Its protein is CASSKAGGRSEQFF.

The chain couples TRBV18 to TRBJ1-2; D may be TRBD1 (5 bases). CDR3 size: 15 residues. Germline assignment: CDR1 KGHSH and CDR2 LQKENI. V dropped 4 bases and J dropped 7 bases, with 19 bases sitting between them. CDR3: CASSRRNGAEPGYTF. The CDR3 DNA reads as TGTGCCAGCTCACGCAGGAACGGGGCAGAACCTGGCTACACCTTC.

This clonotype was observed a few times. The genes are TRBV18 and TRBJ2-3, with a weak D call TRBD1 (5 bases). The CDR3 consists of 13 residues. Trimming removed 5 bases from V and 0 bases from J, with 6 bases in between. Germline assignment: CDR1 KGHSH and CDR2 LQKENI. The CDR3 is CASSGQSTDTQYF. The CDR3 DNA follows: TGTGCCAGCTCAGGACAAAGCACAGATACGCAGTATTTT.

V usage is TRBV4-1 and J usage is TRBJ2-2; TRBD2 aligns across 10 bases. Germline assignment: CDR1 MGHRA and CDR2 YSYEKL. The CDR3 has 19 residues. The ends lost 4 bases at V and 7 bases at J; junction bases unmatched: 18. The DNA for the CDR3 is TGCGCCAGCAGCCCAGACTTTAAGGGAGCGGGGGGGCCTATCGGGGAGCTGTTTTTT. Its translation: CASSPDFKGAGGPIGELFF.

This clonotype was picked up many times. The V call is TRBV5-1, the J call TRBJ2-1; D is perhaps TRBD2 (7 bases). The CDR3 loop spans 14 amino acids. The V and J ends lost 0 bases and 7 bases respectively, with 11 bases between them. Germline V gene lookup returns CDR1 SGHRS and CDR2 YFSETQ. The CDR3 region is CASSLGTRGNEQFF. In DNA form, the CDR3 reads TGCGCCAGCAGCTTGGGGACTAGGGGGAATGAGCAGTTCTTC.

In DNA, the CDR3 is TGTGCCAGCAGTTTAGTGGCAGGGGCTAACTATGGCTACACCTTC. It encodes CASSLVAGANYGYTF. The rearrangement joins TRBV12-3 or TRBV12-4 to TRBJ1-2, with D tentatively TRBD1 (6 bases). The length of the CDR3 is 15 residues. V lost 1 base to trimming and J lost 0 bases, with 9 bases between them.

Only a few counts were recorded for this clonotype. The CDR3 spells CASSIADEQFF. CDR3 DNA: TGTGCCAGTAGTATAGCGGATGAGCAGTTCTTC. The chain recombines TRBV19 with TRBJ2-1; D gene ambiguous. V was clipped by 1 base and J by 8 bases, with 3 bases between them. Germline values: CDR1 LNHDA, CDR2 SQIVND (reference sequence). The CDR3 spans 11 residues.